This T cell receptor (beta chain) stems from a study of cytomegalovirus exposure and HLA in healthy donors (TCRdb year 2017). At the level of the whole study: An earlier analysis of approximately 640 of the donors reported 276 Gb of sequence data and more than 90 million unique TCR beta sequences from roughly 180 million T cells. An early release covering 550 to 650 HLA-typed donors comprised approximately 300 gigabases of sequencing data and some 79 million unique TCR sequences. Among the approximately 430 genotyped donors, 75% to 90% belonged to the genetic ancestry cluster associated with self-reported Caucasian donors. The aim of the study was to test whether cataloging public T cell receptors could identify signatures of past pathogen exposure. The study used immunosequencing to profile the T cell repertoires of 600 to 850 subjects and linked those repertoires to cytomegalovirus serostatus. Along with the 666-subject first cohort, a separate validation cohort of over a hundred different subjects was used. To predict cytomegalovirus infection status, the study combined high-throughput TCR immunosequencing, statistical association of individual TCRs with disease status, and machine learning. A later analysis re-analyzed previously published TCR beta repertoires from approximately 700 donors and added high-resolution HLA genotyping to study TCR occurrence patterns. In the later analysis, no new phenotypic data were used to find candidate immune exposures; instead, reliance was placed on TCR beta sequences and their occurrence across donors. An earlier analysis of around 640 of the donors used high-throughput TCR beta sequencing to judge whether each TCR beta V gene segment behaved as functional or pseudogenic. Donor age, sex, ethnicity and CMV serostatus were compiled together with the repertoire data. In a later genetic analysis, genome-wide SNP genotypes for about three fifths of the 666 donors were used, and that subset was treated as a discovery cohort. All discovery cohort repertoires had been generated on a single sequencing platform. HLA typing covered class I and class II loci at four-digit resolution. Typing coverage varied by locus: roughly 629-640 donors for A, B, C, DRB1 and DQB1; about 520 for DQA1; about 600 for DPA1; around 490 for DPB1. About five DR-DQ haplotypes were handled as single units for association and clustering because linkage in the cohort was strong. Across some 400 genotyped donors of the cohort, an average of approximately 200,000 unique TCR beta nucleotide sequences per donor were sequenced, and 15% to 20% of those sequences were non-productive.

Turning to this clone: No antigen is known for it. The record has no base qualities; no much larger clone is one base away.

Library preparation was by the immunoSEQ multiplex PCR assay. For the multiplex PCR, a mixture combining 60 forward primers for TCR Vbeta segments and 13 reverse primers for TCR Jbeta segments was used. A multiplex PCR assay on genomic DNA amplified the CDR3 region of rearranged TCR beta genes. On the Illumina HiSeq System, the amplified TCR beta libraries were sequenced as 87-base-pair reads. Regarding the original processing steps: Across the roughly 670 repertoires, a later analysis counted 60 million to 90 million unique TCR beta chains, about 10 million of which were shared by at least two donors. A nearest-neighbor algorithm error-corrected the raw reads and collapsed the reads into unique sequences, merging closely related sequences to remove PCR and sequencing errors. CDR3 sequences were aligned to IMGT reference sequences to assign V, D and J gene segments. For a sequence to be retained, a match of at least six nucleotides was required to both a V gene segment and a J gene segment. Rearrangements were called productive when the CDR3 lacked stop codons and stayed in frame with V and J; all others were non-productive. CDR3 was defined by IMGT convention, running from the second conserved V-encoded cysteine to the conserved J-encoded phenylalanine. Sequences without an unambiguous match to a single V gene segment were excluded from the earlier analysis of about 600 of the donors. In an earlier analysis of roughly 600 of the donors, a V segment was called functional when productive rearrangements were above 56.7%, and segregating when the standard deviation between donors exceeded 5%. A statistical classification framework was built to diagnose cytomegalovirus status from the catalog of TCR beta chain sequences. V and J gene assignment, in a later analysis, came from comparing TCR nucleotide sequences with IMGT/GENE-DB human TR gene sequences. A later analysis assigned CDR3 sequences and most-parsimonious VDJ recombination scenarios with the TCRdist pipeline. A later analysis defined each TCR beta chain by its CDR3 amino acid sequence plus V-gene family, and excluded reads lacking a unique V-gene family. As a way to deal with suspected cross-contamination and a sequencing artifact, a later analysis dropped over 550 nucleotide sequences that were highly shared and had low generation probability. In a later analysis, a clonal expansion index for each public chain was calculated from normalized within-repertoire ranks of inferred template counts. A later analysis computed generation probabilities with a VDJ recombination model fitted to out-of-frame rearrangements, and checked the results against IGoR. In a later analysis, hypergeometric tests were used to score TCR-TCR, TCR-HLA and TCR-CMV co-occurrence, with a repertoire-size bias correction applied to TCR pairs. False discovery rates were estimated in a later analysis by permuting HLA or CMV assignments 20 times. In a later analysis, co-occurring TCRs were grouped using DBSCAN, and TCRdist sequence similarity was added for clustering within HLA-allele-positive subsets. For co-occurrence clustering, repertoires with fewer than 30,000 or more than 120,000 public chains were excluded, along with about five repertoires with anomalous nucleotide sharing. Not all clones reach the TCRdb copy of this immuneACCESS table, which keeps in-frame sequences only. Checked studies attribute under half of the gap to unresolved V genes and leave the rest unexplained. Clone size and V and J calls were adopted from that table, with D and trimming inferred from the DNA. This sample is represented by 200,000 to 300,000 clones; 80% to 85% of them were singletons. The biggest ten clones account for under 8% of the sample.

The full study reports these points: A later genetic analysis reported fewer N-insertions in productive TCRs among donors in an Asian-associated ancestry cluster than the 666-donor mean. In a later genetic analysis, a missense DCLRE1C variant was associated with V-gene and J-gene trimming of TCR beta chains, and the association was replicated in an independent cohort. A further reported finding was that TCR beta sequences accurately predicted the HLA-A and HLA-B alleles for most subjects in the first cohort. In a later analysis, TCR association rates were found to vary across HLA loci, with the most associated TCRs seen for DRB1 alleles and the fewest for HLA-C alleles. Most TCR sequences were observed very rarely across donors, whereas some public TCRs were present in many individuals. In a later analysis, most CMV-associated TCR beta chains were found to appear HLA-restricted, with HLA associations seemingly driven largely by CMV exposure. The study listed approximately 150 TCR beta chains as associated with cytomegalovirus. Because the 87-base-pair reads could not distinguish some IMGT-functional V segments, including TRBV6-2 and TRBV6-3, those segments were excluded. Sequencing depth was assumed to be roughly uniform across donors in the presence/absence analyses, though that assumption may not hold. At a false discovery rate of 0.05, a later analysis linked around 15,000 TCR beta sequences to specific HLA alleles. An earlier analysis of around 500 of the donors showed that most TCR beta V segments appeared in productive rearrangements either about 87% or about 30% of the time, which broadly matched IMGT annotations. Because counts were too low, seventeen rarely observed V segments, including chromosome 9 orphons, were excluded from the earlier analysis of 500 to 700 of the donors. In this cohort, only TCR beta chains were sequenced, and detectable features were limited by the absence of alpha or paired-chain data. Correlated functional status among segregating V segments might reflect linkage disequilibrium, but an unknown experimental factor could not be ruled out. It was suggested by the authors that the approach could potentially be generalized to other disease states and immunological phenotypes. The classifier was reported to diagnose cytomegalovirus status with high specificity and sensitivity in both the original cohort and the validation cohort. The sequencing pipeline was judged likely to have produced a cluster of highly shared sequence variants as a technical artifact. A later analysis found that HLA-associated TCR beta chains were more clonally expanded and had lower generation probabilities than equally common non-associated chains. Because some donors lacked HLA typing at each locus, the association tests relied only on the typed subset. Strong co-occurrence of HLA alleles, especially DR and DQ, made assigning TCR associations to individual alleles difficult. In vitro tests confirmed that a few of the cytomegalovirus-associated TCR beta chains recognize cytomegalovirus antigens. The only immune exposure information available for the cohort was CMV serostatus. A later analysis reported that several top co-occurrence clusters appeared linked to parvovirus B19, influenza, CMV and Epstein-Barr virus.

The cohort comprised 666 healthy bone marrow donors. All cohort members were sampled while nominally healthy, although unrecorded immune exposures were likely present. The donor tested CMV seropositive, placing the donor among the approximately 290 seropositive members of the cohort. A peripheral blood sample was provided by each donor, and peripheral blood mononuclear cells were used for TCR beta sequencing. Genomic DNA extraction from the blood cell samples was performed with the Qiagen DNeasy Blood Extraction Kit. Taken from the germline V gene, the CDR1 and CDR2 loops are SNHLY and FYNNEI. The germline V end is reduced by 7 bases and the J end by 1 base; junction bases left unmatched: 10. Spanning cysteine to phenylalanine, the CDR3 consists of 15 amino acids. This entry keeps only the CDR3 DNA: 45 bases, framed from base 1.

Sequences were obtained from PBMCs. The sequence was obtained from an older woman in good health and CMV-seropositive. The rearrangement combines TRBV2 with TRBJ2-7; 7 bases in the middle match TRBD1. Here is the DNA: TGTGCCAGCACCAAGGAACAGGGGACGTCCTACGAGCAGTACTTC. Translated, it gives CASTKEQGTSYEQYF.